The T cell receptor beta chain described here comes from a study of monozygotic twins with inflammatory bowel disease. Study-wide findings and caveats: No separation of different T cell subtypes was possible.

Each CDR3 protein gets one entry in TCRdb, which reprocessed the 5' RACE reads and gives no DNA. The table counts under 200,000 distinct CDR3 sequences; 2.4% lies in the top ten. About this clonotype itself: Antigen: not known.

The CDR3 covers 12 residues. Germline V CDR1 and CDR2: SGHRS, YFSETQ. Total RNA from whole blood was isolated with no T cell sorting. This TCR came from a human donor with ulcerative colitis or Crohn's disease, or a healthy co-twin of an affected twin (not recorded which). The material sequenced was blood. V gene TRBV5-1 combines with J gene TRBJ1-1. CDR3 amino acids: CASSLLDGEAFF.